Given below is one T cell receptor (beta chain) in context. V trimming: 10 bases; J trimming: 8 bases; junction bases outside the gene matches: 9. The CDR3 is 12 amino acids. CDR1 is LNHDA, CDR2 SQIVND, per germline (reference sequence). The data derive from a study of T cell changes during pregnancy in multiple sclerosis. The table came from immunoSEQ multiplex PCR; TCRdb's copy has only in-frame clones and leaves some out. Of roughly 51,000 clones detected, approximately 92% appear once; the ten largest clones hold 0.16%. This chain uses TRBV19 with TRBJ1-2; TRBD1 matches at 8 bases. The sequences come from CD4+ T cells from peripheral blood mononuclear cells, collected after pregnancy. This sequence originates from a female donor in good health, enrolled as a control in a pregnancy study. CDR3 nucleotides: TGTGCCATTCGACAGGGGTCGCAGGGCTACACCTTC. This codes for CAIRQGSQGYTF. The full variable domain, its missing parts supplied by reference TRBV19 and TRBJ1-2, is DGGITQSPKYLFRKEGQNVTLSCEQNLNHDAMYWYRQDPGQGLRLIYYSQIVNDFQKGDIAEGYSVSREKKESFPLTVTSAQKNPTAFYLCAIRQGSQGYTFGSGTRLTVV.